These T cell receptor beta chains were read from a single sample in a study of T cells expressing NK-cell markers. For each CDR3 protein, TCRdb gives one entry from its re-call of the 5' RACE reads, without DNA. The sample is made up of under 500,000 distinct CDR3 sequences, and the top ten hold under 7.5% of it. Specimen: blood T cells: a sorted CD56 or NKG2C T cell subset, CD4+ or CD8+ T cells, or bulk PBMC T cells (not recorded which). These TCRs come from a woman aged 18 to 75 in good health. Both conserved end residues are part of each CDR3. The order of the fields is V gene, J gene, CDR3 protein.

V: TRBV5-6
J: TRBJ2-4
CDR3: CASNAFVSLAGTPENIQYF

V: TRBV12-3/TRBV12-4
J: TRBJ2-1
CDR3: CASSFTSGNYNEQFF

V: TRBV7-9
J: TRBJ2-3
CDR3: CASSFRGRARGTDTQYF

V: TRBV9
J: TRBJ1-5
CDR3: CASSVGDGMQPQHF

V: TRBV29-1
J: TRBJ1-3
CDR3: CSVRSGSGNTIYF

V: TRBV4-2
J: TRBJ2-7
CDR3: CASTPASGKGEQYF

V: TRBV15
J: TRBJ2-5
CDR3: CATSRAGTSGAETQYF

V: TRBV20-1
J: TRBJ2-7
CDR3: CSARDSTHYEQYF

V: TRBV30
J: TRBJ2-1
CDR3: CAWGLLAGFDEQFF

V: TRBV11-2
J: TRBJ1-2
CDR3: CASSLGGRDYGYTF

V: TRBV12-3/TRBV12-4
J: TRBJ2-2
CDR3: CASSLAWAYTGELFF

V: TRBV20-1
J: TRBJ1-1
CDR3: CSAKTGVNTEAFF

V: TRBV20-1
J: TRBJ2-3
CDR3: CSARLVPDTQYF

V: TRBV20-1
J: TRBJ1-2
CDR3: CSASFGAGGAPHGYTF

V: TRBV6-2/TRBV6-3
J: TRBJ2-1
CDR3: CASSIARGTSSYNEQFF

V: TRBV2
J: TRBJ2-7
CDR3: CASSDRPDAYEQYF

V: TRBV20-1
J: TRBJ2-7
CDR3: CSARMIAGGFSYEQYF

V: TRBV5-5
J: TRBJ2-5
CDR3: CASSPPLAGGPETQYF

V: TRBV7-2
J: TRBJ2-2
CDR3: CASSTPGVRDGELFF

V: TRBV23-1
J: TRBJ2-1
CDR3: CASRAGGTDYNEQFF

V: TRBV11-2
J: TRBJ2-3
CDR3: CASKSVEGTAGGLWDTQYF

V: TRBV7-9
J: TRBJ1-5
CDR3: CASSLSGDQPQHF

V: TRBV27
J: TRBJ2-1
CDR3: CASSLRGGFPSAYNEQFF

V: TRBV25-1
J: TRBJ2-4
CDR3: CASSADRVGENIQYF

V: TRBV7-2
J: TRBJ1-5
CDR3: CASSLGTGGEPQHF

V: TRBV20-1
J: TRBJ1-2
CDR3: CSARADNYGYTF

V: TRBV7-9
J: TRBJ1-3
CDR3: CASNNVVDTIYF

V: TRBV28
J: TRBJ1-6
CDR3: CASTGQSLGSPLHF

V: TRBV7-9
J: TRBJ2-2
CDR3: CASSFGSSQGTGELFF

V: TRBV20-1
J: TRBJ2-1
CDR3: CSASPGTSGRASYNEQFF

V: TRBV20-1
J: TRBJ1-5
CDR3: CSATAEKDSNQPQHF

V: TRBV12-3/TRBV12-4
J: TRBJ2-3
CDR3: CASSFRVSGSDTQYF

V: TRBV5-1
J: TRBJ2-5
CDR3: CASSPDNQETQYF

V: TRBV4-3
J: TRBJ2-7
CDR3: CASSQIDRGSYEQYF

V: TRBV25-1
J: TRBJ2-7
CDR3: CASMRAGEDEQYF

V: TRBV20-1
J: TRBJ1-2
CDR3: CSATRTGPANYGYTF

V: TRBV5-1
J: TRBJ1-2
CDR3: CASSLVSSGSNYGYTF

V: TRBV5-1
J: TRBJ1-5
CDR3: CASIRGTIGGRGQPQHF

V: TRBV7-2
J: TRBJ1-5
CDR3: CASSRTTGNQPQHF

V: TRBV7-9
J: TRBJ1-1
CDR3: CASSFVSLTEAFF

V: TRBV12-3/TRBV12-4
J: TRBJ1-4
CDR3: CASIKDRVTEKLFF

V: TRBV5-1
J: TRBJ2-3
CDR3: CASSLVFGSLQPSTDTQYF

V: TRBV29-1
J: TRBJ2-3
CDR3: CSFPGQGNGDTQYF

V: TRBV7-9
J: TRBJ2-1
CDR3: CASRRQEVYEQFF

V: TRBV4-1
J: TRBJ2-2
CDR3: CASSQVEEAGELFF

V: TRBV12-3/TRBV12-4
J: TRBJ1-1
CDR3: CASRGQGLGNTEAFF

V: TRBV5-1
J: TRBJ2-5
CDR3: CASSLGASGSQETQYF

V: TRBV20-1
J: TRBJ2-3
CDR3: CRPSGADSTDTQYF

V: TRBV20-1
J: TRBJ2-3
CDR3: CSAGWGEGDTDTQYF

V: TRBV6-1
J: TRBJ2-1
CDR3: CASSGGAVRVLGEQFF

V: TRBV6-1
J: TRBJ2-3
CDR3: CASSRNRGQTDTQYF

V: TRBV2
J: TRBJ1-2
CDR3: CASKVRDYGYTF

V: TRBV18
J: TRBJ1-4
CDR3: CASSPRTATNEKLFF